This T cell receptor beta chain was obtained from a study of blood T cell repertoires in COVID-19. TCRdb's copy holds only in-frame clones and misses some; the assay was immunoSEQ multiplex PCR. Among roughly 200,000 clones listed, more than 75% were seen once. Germline CDR1 reads SQVTM; CDR2 reads ANQGSEA. The CDR3 is made up of 16 amino acids. V was pared by 6 bases and J by 3 bases, with 13 bases of the junction left unmatched. The J gene is TRBJ2-1, the V gene TRBV29-1; 8 bases are shared with TRBD2. Material: peripheral blood. This TCR came from a middle-aged woman with COVID-19, enrolled during active disease. The CDR3 DNA reads as TGCAGCGTGACCTTATTGTATACTAGCGGCTACAATGAGCAGTTCTTC. As protein: CSVTLLYTSGYNEQFF.